This TCR beta chain originates from a study of CD8 T cells in ankylosing spondylitis. TCRdb itself ran the 5' RACE reads through MiXCR, one entry per CDR3 protein. Of under 200,000 distinct CDR3 sequences listed, roughly 13% are singletons. CDR3 size: 18 residues. Germline lookup yields CDR1 KGHDR and CDR2 SFDVKD. Trimming cost V 2 bases and J 0 bases, with 16 bases left between them. The chain uses TRBV24-1 and TRBJ2-1; a weak D match, TRBD1 (6 bases). The sequence was obtained from a female donor with ankylosing spondylitis or in good health (not recorded which). The sequenced sample was blood, either unsorted or a sorted T cell fraction (not recorded which). DNA of the CDR3: TGTGCCACCAGTGATTCGTCGCTGGGGGCCCGCTCCTACAATGAGCAGTTCTTC. It encodes CATSDSSLGARSYNEQFF.